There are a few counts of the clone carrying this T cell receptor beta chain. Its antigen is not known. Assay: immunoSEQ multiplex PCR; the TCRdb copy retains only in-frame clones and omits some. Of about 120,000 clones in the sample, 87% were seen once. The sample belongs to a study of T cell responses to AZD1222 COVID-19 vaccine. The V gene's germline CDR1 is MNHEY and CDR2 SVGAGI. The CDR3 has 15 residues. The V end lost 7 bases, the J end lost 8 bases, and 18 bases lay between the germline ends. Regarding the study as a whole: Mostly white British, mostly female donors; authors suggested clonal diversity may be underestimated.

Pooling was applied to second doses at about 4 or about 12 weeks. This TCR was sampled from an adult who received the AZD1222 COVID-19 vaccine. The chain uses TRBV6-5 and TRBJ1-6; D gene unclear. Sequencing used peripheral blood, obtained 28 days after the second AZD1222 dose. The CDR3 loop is CASTRVFSGDSPLHF. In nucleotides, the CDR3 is TGTGCCAGCACCCGGGTCTTCAGTGGGGATTCACCCCTCCACTTT.